This T cell receptor beta chain is drawn from a study of cytomegalovirus exposure and HLA in healthy donors. Study information: Some 85 million unique TCRs from HLA-typed donors were held in an early data release. Broader study findings: Within a later analysis, the majority of CMV-associated TCR beta chains appeared HLA-restricted.

A note on this clone: Antigen unknown.

In the PCR, 60 Vbeta and 13 Jbeta primers were used. Sequencing used immunoSEQ multiplex PCR; TCRdb keeps in-frame clones, though not all of them. The sample lists 170,000 or so clones, approximately 84% seen once, with around 4.8% in the top ten. The source is a girl aged 5-17 years in good health and CMV-seropositive. The material sequenced was PBMCs.

The CDR3 loop reads CASSFFGGEETQYF. The CDR3 coding sequence is TGTGCCAGCAGTTTTTTCGGCGGGGAGGAGACCCAGTACTTC. The chain carries TRBV6-5 and TRBJ2-5; D may be TRBD2 (6 bases). Germline V gene data show CDR1 as MNHEY and CDR2 as SVGAGI. V lost 4 bases to trimming and J lost 5 bases, with 14 bases between them. The CDR3 runs 14 residues.